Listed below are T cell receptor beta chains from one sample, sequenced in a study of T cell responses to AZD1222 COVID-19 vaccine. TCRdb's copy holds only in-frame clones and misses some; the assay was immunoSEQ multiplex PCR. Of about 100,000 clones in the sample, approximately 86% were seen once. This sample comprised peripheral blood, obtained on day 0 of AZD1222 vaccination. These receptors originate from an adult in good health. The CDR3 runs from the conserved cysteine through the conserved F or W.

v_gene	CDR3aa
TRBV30	CACTGVNYGYTF
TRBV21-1	CAREVRGQAGELFF
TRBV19	CASSIKSATDTQYF
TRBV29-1	CSVHTGIMNTEAFF
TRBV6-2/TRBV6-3	CASSGALIREQFF
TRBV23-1	CANSPPVGEIQETQYF
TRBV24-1	CATSDFTPTGTYEQYF
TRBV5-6	CASSLGSSPGQYF
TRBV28	CASSPRVTSYNEQFF
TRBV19	CASRILSIGTKLFF
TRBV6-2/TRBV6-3	CASSYSGQANQPQHF
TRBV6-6	CASSPTGLVTGANVLTF
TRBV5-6	CASTLGRGGPYEQYF
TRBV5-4	CASSLQGRMNTEAFF
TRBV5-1	CASSLELRGGPYEQYF
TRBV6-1	CASSDYTGEAFF
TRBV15	CATSRDEGYGYTF
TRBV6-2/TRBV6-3	CASSYGDRGPQHF
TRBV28	CASSPILQGGYGYGYTF
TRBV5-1	CASSLAALQETQYF